This record concerns one T cell receptor (beta chain) sequence. What it binds is unknown. The junction departs from the called germline gene at one end, perhaps through a read error. The sample holds other DNA sequences that translate to the same CDR3. Expressed TCRB transcripts were sequenced, since all the RNA that had been isolated was reverse transcribed. Profiling relied on immunoSEQ multiplex PCR, and the TCRdb table lists in-frame clones only, not all of them. The sample contains about 640,000 clones, around 12% of which appear only once. The data are from a study of beta chain features in type 1 diabetes. For the study at large: Age, gender, cell numbers and subset yield matched between patients and controls. Study results and caveats: Across all four CD4+ subsets, people with type 1 diabetes showed modestly shorter TCRB CDR3s. A potential influence of HLA type upon TCRB rearrangement remained unresolved herein. PCR might pick shorter templates more often, in the same way for patients and controls. A closer apparent resemblance between naive, central memory and Treg TCRB repertoires was seen in patients than in healthy donors.

Looked up from germline, CDR1 is GTSNPN and CDR2 is SVGIG (reference sequence). The CDR3 length is 15 residues. Sequenced material: naive CD4+ T cells from blood. The chain is built from TRBV30 and TRBJ1-2; D perhaps matches TRBD1 (5 bases). This TCR came from a man aged 25-45 years with type 1 diabetes. The CDR3 bases are TGCGCCTGGAGTGTCCGTCTCGACAGTAACTATGGCTACACCTTC. Translation: CAWSVRLDSNYGYTF.